In its sample, the clone carrying this TCR beta chain was seen many times. Its cognate antigen is unknown. The CDR3 consists of 12 residues. Germline-derived CDR1 and CDR2 are SGHRS and YFSETQ. Trimming removed 0 bases at V and 7 bases at J, with 7 bases between. These data are taken from a study of read filtering for tumor transcriptome and immune sequencing. As for the study in general: Mean patient age was around 66 years, range roughly 45 to 80; 17 male, over twelve female.

Study-level points and caveats: IR-seq and RNA-seq agreed better without single-read clonotypes.

This library used roughly 400 ng RNA and molecular barcoded adaptors spanning alpha/delta and beta/gamma chains. Via MiXCR, TCRdb re-called the reads, giving one row per CDR3 protein. The table shows some 130,000 distinct CDR3 sequences, with 10% to 15% occurring only once. The chain uses TRBV5-1 and TRBJ2-5; D remains unclear. This TCR came from a donor at least 40 years old with multiple myeloma. Sample: a population of CD138-negative cells sorted from bone marrow. The CDR3 loop is CASSLAGTTQYF. CDR3 coding DNA: TGCGCCAGCAGCTTGGCCGGAACGACCCAGTACTTC.